This TCR beta chain derives from a study of cytomegalovirus exposure and HLA in healthy donors. Findings of the study overall: A later analysis linked about 17,000 TCR beta sequences to HLA alleles at 0.05 false discovery rate. In a later analysis, V- and J-gene trimming of beta chains associated with a DCLRE1C missense variant, replicated independently. Rates of TCR association differed by HLA locus in a later analysis, with DRB1 highest and HLA-C lowest.

This CDR3 is 19 amino acids long. The V end was cut by 0 bases, the J end by 5 bases, with 26 bases between. From germline, CDR1 is SGHTS and CDR2 YDEGEE. The PCR ran on 60 Vbeta and 13 Jbeta primers. Method: immunoSEQ multiplex PCR; TCRdb's copy keeps in-frame clones and lacks some. The sample includes roughly 140,000 clones, around 80% of them seen just once. In regard to this clone: The antigen is unknown.

The sample comprised PBMCs. This receptor was identified in a boy aged 2 to 10 in good health and CMV-seronegative. The V gene is TRBV5-8, the J gene TRBJ2-5, with D perhaps TRBD2 (6 bases). CDR3 loop: CASSLVRGFGIGNAETQYF. CDR3 bases: TGTGCCAGCAGCTTGGTTCGGGGGTTCGGGATAGGAAACGCGGAGACCCAGTACTTC.